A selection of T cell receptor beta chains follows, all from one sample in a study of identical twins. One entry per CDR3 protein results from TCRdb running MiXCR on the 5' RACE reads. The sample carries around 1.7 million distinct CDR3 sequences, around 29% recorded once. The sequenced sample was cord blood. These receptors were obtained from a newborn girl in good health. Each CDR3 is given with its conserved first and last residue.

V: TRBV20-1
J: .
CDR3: CSARGTGDYNEQYF

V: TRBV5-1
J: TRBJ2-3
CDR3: CASSLFSGGSTDTQYF

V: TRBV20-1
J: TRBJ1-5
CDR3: CSAGNQPQHF

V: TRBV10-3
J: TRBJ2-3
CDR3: CAISRLKDTQYF

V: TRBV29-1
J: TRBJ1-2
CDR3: CSVGGPGYNYGYTF

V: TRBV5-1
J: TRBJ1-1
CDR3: CASSLEQGAMVTEAFF

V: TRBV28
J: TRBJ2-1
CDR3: CASTERTSGQFF

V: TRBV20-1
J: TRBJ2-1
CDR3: CSARTSGRAHNEQFF

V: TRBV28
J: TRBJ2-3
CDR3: CASSYTPDREEDTQYF

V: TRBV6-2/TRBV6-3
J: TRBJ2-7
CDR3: CASRTDRVSYEQYF

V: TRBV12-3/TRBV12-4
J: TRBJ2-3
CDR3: CASSPSSGSADTQYF

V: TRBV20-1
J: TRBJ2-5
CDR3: CSAIRSTQETQYF

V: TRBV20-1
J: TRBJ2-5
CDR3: CSARDGDLQETQYF

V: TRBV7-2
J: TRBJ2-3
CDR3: CASRPTSGPTDTQYF

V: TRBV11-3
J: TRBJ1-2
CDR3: CASRPLANYGYTF

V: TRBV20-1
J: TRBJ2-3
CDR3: CSARDRGRFSSTDTQYF

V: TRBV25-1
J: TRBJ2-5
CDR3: CASSEWVEQYF

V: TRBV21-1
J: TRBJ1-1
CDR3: CASSKNDREVSEAFF

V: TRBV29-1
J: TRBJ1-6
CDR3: CSVAQGNNSPLHF

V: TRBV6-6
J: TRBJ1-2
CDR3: CASTGEGCGYTF

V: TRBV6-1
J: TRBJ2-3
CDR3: CASSETSGTTQYF

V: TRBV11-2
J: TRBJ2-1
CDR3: CASSIGDRGSRNEQFF

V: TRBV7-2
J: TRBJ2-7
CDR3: CASSLGSAAYEQYF

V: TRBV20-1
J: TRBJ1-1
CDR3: CSAGTDRMNTEAFF

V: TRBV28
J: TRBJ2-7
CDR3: CASSLPIATRTYEQYF

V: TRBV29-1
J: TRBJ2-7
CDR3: CSVEPGIYEQYF

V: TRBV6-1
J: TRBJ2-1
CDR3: CASSEADRVNEQFF

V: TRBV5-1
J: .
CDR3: CASSPGKTYEQYF

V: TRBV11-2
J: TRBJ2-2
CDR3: CASSPFGEETGELFF

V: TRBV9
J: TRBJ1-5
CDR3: CASSVGDGFVGNQPQHF

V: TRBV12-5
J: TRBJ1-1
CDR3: CASGLGGTEAFF

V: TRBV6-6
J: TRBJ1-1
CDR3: CASSYSDRNTEAFF

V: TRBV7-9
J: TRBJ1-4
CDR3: CASTTRGEKLFF

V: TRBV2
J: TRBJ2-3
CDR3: CASKMTSGRADTQYF

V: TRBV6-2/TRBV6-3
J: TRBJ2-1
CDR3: CASSPTGLSYNEQFF

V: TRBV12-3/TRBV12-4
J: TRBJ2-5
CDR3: CASSPYGTGKNETQYF

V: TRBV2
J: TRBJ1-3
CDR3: CASSVDRGRDTIYF

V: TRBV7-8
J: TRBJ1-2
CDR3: CASSIRTRDYGYTF

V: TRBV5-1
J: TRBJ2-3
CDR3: CASSLGRGQGTDTQYF

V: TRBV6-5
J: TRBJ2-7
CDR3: CASSYDGGGAAYEQYF

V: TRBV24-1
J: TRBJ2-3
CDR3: CATSAGSPDTQYF

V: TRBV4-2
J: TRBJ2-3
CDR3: CASSQDAGGTDTQYF

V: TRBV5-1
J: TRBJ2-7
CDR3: CASSTGLAGPNYEQYF

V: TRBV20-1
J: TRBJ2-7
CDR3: CSATMTSESYEQYF

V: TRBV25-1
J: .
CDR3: CASLGEGRLSYNEQYF